The rows below give T cell receptor beta chains drawn from one sample of a study of a mutant IDH1 vaccine in newly diagnosed glioma. Their target antigens are unknown. Measured with immunoSEQ multiplex PCR; TCRdb has only the in-frame clones, and not every one. Found here are roughly 45,000 clones, around 84% of them singletons; the top ten hold around 2.5%. The sequencing used PBMCs, collected from a glioma patient whose treatment included an IDH1 peptide vaccine. These receptors originate from a woman aged 18-29 years with glioma. Some clones in this sample may be carry-over from other donors' samples. Each CDR3 is given with its conserved first and last residue. A D gene is named only where the DNA matches it firmly. Clone size is given for some rows only: seen once, a few or many times, or a class if the clone is expanded.

size	D	J	V	DNA	CDR3
-	TRBD1	TRBJ1-1	TRBV5-6	TGTGCCAGCAGCTTGCTGACAGGGGCGAACACTGAAGCTTTCTTT	CASSLLTGANTEAFF
few	-	TRBJ1-2	TRBV29-1	TGCAGCGTTGATCACAACAATGGCTACACCTTC	CSVDHNNGYTF
-	-	TRBJ2-7	TRBV12-2	TGTGCAAGTCGCGCGGTCGCGGCGGCGCAGTACTTC	CASRAVAAAQYF
once	-	TRBJ2-2	TRBV10-3	TGTGCCACCGCGGGGGCAGAGAACACCGGGGAGCTGTTTTTT	CATAGAENTGELFF
-	-	TRBJ1-4	TRBV11-3	TGTGCCAGCAGCCCCCGTTCAAGGGCGCGATATGAAAAACTGTTTTTT	CASSPRSRARYEKLFF
-	-	TRBJ1-2	TRBV6-5	TGTGCCAGCAGTTACTCGGGCGGGGTTAATAACTATGGCTACACCTTC	CASSYSGGVNNYGYTF
-	TRBD1	TRBJ1-5	TRBV25-1	TGTGCCAGCAGTGCCTTGGACAGGGCGGGCAATCAGCCCCAGCATTTT	CASSALDRAGNQPQHF
-	TRBD1	TRBJ2-7	TRBV29-1	TGCAGCGTTGAAGATCGTATGGGGACAGGGGGCCACGAGCAGTACTTC	CSVEDRMGTGGHEQYF
-	TRBD1	TRBJ1-1	TRBV5-1	TGCGCCAGCAGCTCTACCGGGACAGGTGCCACTGAAGCTTTCTTT	CASSSTGTGATEAFF
-	-	TRBJ1-2	TRBV6-4	TGTGCCAGCAGTGACTCAGGGCTTGGCTACACCTTC	CASSDSGLGYTF
-	-	TRBJ2-7	TRBV11-2	TGTGCCAGCAGCTCCTACCGGGGAGAATCCTACGAGCAGTACTTC	CASSSYRGESYEQYF
-	-	TRBJ2-5	TRBV4-3	TGCGCCAGCAGCCAAGAGGGGTTGGAGACCCAGTACTTC	CASSQEGLETQYF
-	-	TRBJ2-2	TRBV7-3	TGTGCCAGCAGCTTACTCGGGGCGGCCGGGGAGCTGTTTTTT	CASSLLGAAGELFF
-	-	TRBJ2-3	TRBV5-4	TGTGCCAGCAGCTTGACTACTAGCACAGATACGCAGTATTTT	CASSLTTSTDTQYF
-	TRBD1	TRBJ1-2	TRBV28	TGTGCCAGCAGTCTCCAGGGGGCGTACGGCTACACCTTC	CASSLQGAYGYTF
-	TRBD2	TRBJ2-3	TRBV9	TGTGCCAGCAGCGGCCGACTAGCGTCGAACACAGATACGCAGTATTTT	CASSGRLASNTDTQYF
-	-	TRBJ2-3	TRBV6-1	TGTGCCAGCAGTGAACCGATTAGCGGCACAGATACGCAGTATTTT	CASSEPISGTDTQYF
-	-	TRBJ1-2	TRBV7-9	TGTGCCAGCAGCTTATCGGACGGGGGCTATGGCTACACCTTC	CASSLSDGGYGYTF
-	TRBD1	TRBJ1-5	TRBV5-1	TGCGCCAGCAGCCTTACCGGGACAGGTCTGAGCAATCAGCCCCAGCATTTT	CASSLTGTGLSNQPQHF
-	-	TRBJ2-7	TRBV30	TGTGCCTGGATACAGAATCCCTACGAGCAGTACTTC	CAWIQNPYEQYF
few	-	TRBJ1-1	TRBV5-6	TGTGCCAGCAGCTTGGTTGGGATCGCTGAAGCTTTCTTT	CASSLVGIAEAFF
-	-	TRBJ2-4	TRBV14	TGTGCCAGCAGCCAAAGGGGCAGGGGTGACATTCAGTACTTC	CASSQRGRGDIQYF
-	TRBD2	TRBJ2-3	TRBV7-8	TGTGCCAGCAGCTTCATACCGGGACTAGCGGGGGGGGGTACAGATACGCAGTATTTT	CASSFIPGLAGGGTDTQYF
once	-	TRBJ1-4	TRBV7-6	TGTGCCAGCAGCGACCCAGGGTCACCTAATGAAAAACTGTTTTTT	CASSDPGSPNEKLFF
-	-	TRBJ2-7	TRBV27	TGTGCCAGCAGTTTTGGGGACACGTCCTACGAGCAGTACTTC	CASSFGDTSYEQYF
-	-	TRBJ2-2	TRBV4-3	TGCGCCAGCAGCCAAGAATCGGCGGCAGTCAACACCGGGGAGCTGTTTTTT	CASSQESAAVNTGELFF
-	-	TRBJ1-2	TRBV18	TGTGCCAGCTCACCAGCAGGGCTGGGAGCCGCCTATGGCTACACCTTC	CASSPAGLGAAYGYTF
-	-	TRBJ2-3	TRBV9	TGTGCCAGCAGCGAAAAGGTCCTAGCGATAGATACGCAGTATTTT	CASSEKVLAIDTQYF
-	-	TRBJ1-1	TRBV27	TGTGCCAGCAGCTCTAATATGAACACTGAAGCTTTCTTT	CASSSNMNTEAFF
once	-	TRBJ1-1	TRBV7-9	TGTGCCAGCAGCTTAGCGCTGGACAGTCAAGCTTTCTTT	CASSLALDSQAFF
-	TRBD1	TRBJ1-1	TRBV27	TGTGCCAGCAGTTTATCAACAGGGGGTATCACTGAAGCTTTCTTT	CASSLSTGGITEAFF
-	-	TRBJ2-6	TRBV4-2	TGTGCCAGCAGCCCGAGGACAAGTGGCTCTGGGGCCAACGTCCTGACTTTC	CASSPRTSGSGANVLTF
-	-	TRBJ1-1	TRBV19	TGTGCCAGTAGTTTTCTGACCAGCTACACTGAAGCTTTCTTT	CASSFLTSYTEAFF
-	TRBD1	TRBJ1-2	TRBV18	TGTGCCAGCTCACCCGACAGGGTCCGGGACTATGGCTACACCTTC	CASSPDRVRDYGYTF
-	-	TRBJ1-5	TRBV19	TGTGCCAGTAGTATAACCGGAGGTAACAATCAGCCCCAGCATTTT	CASSITGGNNQPQHF
-	-	TRBJ2-2	TRBV13	TGTGCCAGCAGCATGAGGACCGGGGAGCTGTTTTTT	CASSMRTGELFF
-	-	TRBJ2-1	TRBV29-1	TGCAGCGTTGAAGGCCCCCTAGCGAGCCACAATGAGCAGTTCTTC	CSVEGPLASHNEQFF
-	-	TRBJ2-7	TRBV15	TGTGCCACCAGCAGACCCTCCTACGAGCAGTACTTC	CATSRPSYEQYF
-	TRBD1	TRBJ1-3	TRBV2	TGTGCCAGCAGTCCAAGGACAGGGGGGGCAAACACCATATATTTT	CASSPRTGGANTIYF
once	-	TRBJ2-7	TRBV11-2	TGTGCCAGCAGCGGTCTTTTGGCCCTCAACTACGAGCAGTACTTC	CASSGLLALNYEQYF
few	-	TRBJ1-1	TRBV5-8	TGTGCCAGCAGCTCATCGGGAACTGAAGCTTTCTTT	CASSSSGTEAFF
-	-	TRBJ2-7	TRBV27	TGTGCCAGCCGTAGCGGAACCTACGAGCAGTACTTC	CASRSGTYEQYF
-	-	TRBJ1-2	TRBV5-1	TGCGCCAGCAGCTTATCAACCGGGGGGAGCTATGGCTACACCTTC	CASSLSTGGSYGYTF
once	-	TRBJ2-3	TRBV27	TGTGCCAGCAGCTCACGAGGCTTCACAGATACGCAGTATTTT	CASSSRGFTDTQYF
-	-	TRBJ1-2	TRBV11-1	TGTGCCAGCAGCCCATACCCCGGCAGCCTTGATGGCTACACCTTC	CASSPYPGSLDGYTF
once	-	TRBJ2-1	TRBV21-1	TGTGCCAGCAGCCCCCAAGTCTTC	CASSPQVF
-	-	TRBJ1-1	TRBV29-1	TGCAGCGGCGGAAAGGCAGGGACGAACACTGAAGCTTTCTTT	CSGGKAGTNTEAFF
-	TRBD1	TRBJ2-7	TRBV5-1	TGCGCCAGCAGCTCGCCGGGACAGGGAGGAGAGCAGTACTTC	CASSSPGQGGEQYF
once	-	TRBJ1-1	TRBV5-6	TGTGCCAGCAGCTTGACAGCCGGCCTTGAAGCTTTCTTT	CASSLTAGLEAFF
once	TRBD2	TRBJ2-5	TRBV5-8	TGTGCCAGCAGCTTGGTTAGCGGGATCCAACCCAGGCAGACCCAGTACTTC	CASSLVSGIQPRQTQYF
-	TRBD2	TRBJ2-3	TRBV19	TGTGCCAGTAGTATCAGCGGGAGGAGCACAGATACGCAGTATTTT	CASSISGRSTDTQYF